What follows is one TCR beta chain and its context. Antigen specificity is unknown. Assay: immunoSEQ multiplex PCR; the TCRdb copy retains only in-frame clones and omits some. The sample has 4,000 to 5,000 clones, 60% seen once; the top ten hold approximately 17%. The sample belongs to a study of regulatory dendritic cells for organ transplantation. Across the whole study: Regulatory dendritic cells came from monocytes given vitamin D3 and IL-10. On day 6, the dendritic cells were exposed to LPS.

The CDR3 contains 14 residues. Germline lookup yields CDR1 LNHDA and CDR2 SQIVND (reference sequence). Trimming stripped 3 bases from V and 3 bases from J, with 9 bases between. Sorted T cells were CFSE-labeled and cultured four to five days with allogeneic regulatory or mature dendritic cells at 1:10. FACS sorted CD4+ or CD8+ T cells into CD45RA+ naive and CD45RO+ memory. V and J are TRBV19 and TRBJ1-5; D perhaps matches TRBD1 (5 bases). The TCR comes from a human donor in good health. The specimen sequenced was memory CD8+ T cells from blood cultured with regulatory dendritic cells. Subset noted: CD45RO+ memory T cells. Written as DNA, the CDR3 is TGTGCCAGTAGTATCAGGGTCCACAATCAGCCCCAGCATTTT. Amino acids: CASSIRVHNQPQHF.